The sample holds one count of the clone carrying this T cell receptor beta chain. Only in-frame clones appear in the TCRdb table, and some are missing; sequencing was by immunoSEQ multiplex PCR. The repertoire holds around 310,000 clones, about 90% seen once, with roughly a tenth in the top ten. These data originate in a study of blood T cell repertoires in COVID-19. Study-wide background: T cells, B-cell-depleted T cells, or PBMCs provided the cDNA or gDNA that served as material.

Enrollees, roughly 18 to 89 years old, lived in 24 US areas. This CDR3 contains 15 residues. Germline CDR1 reads LNHDA; CDR2 reads SQIVND (reference sequence). J gave up 2 bases and V 7 bases, and 8 bases lay outside the gene matches. Sequencing was performed on PBMCs or T cells enriched from blood (not recorded which). The gene calls are TRBV19 and TRBJ1-1; 9 bases are a match to TRBD1. The receptor's source is a young woman who had recovered from COVID-19. The CDR3 is CASTISDRGNTEAFF. The CDR3 region has the DNA TGTGCCAGTACCATATCGGACAGGGGCAACACTGAAGCTTTCTTT.